This TCR beta chain was profiled in a study of T cell repertoires in cytomegalovirus infection. Across the whole study: TCR beta signatures that were public indicated CMV infection and matching HLA type.

This CDR3 region has 15 residues. After removal of 5 bases from V and 5 bases from J, the junction contained 7 bases not matched to a gene. From germline, CDR1 is SEHNR and CDR2 FQNEAQ (reference sequence). TCRdb used MiXCR to reprocess the reads, holding one entry per CDR3 protein. This sample yields 480,000 or so distinct CDR3 sequences, of which about 11% are seen a single time; about a tenth belongs to the top ten. General observations from the study: Cumulative public TCR beta family frequency identified carriers of CMV plus the relevant HLA.

At least ten counts were recorded for this clonotype. The target antigen is unknown. The TCR originated in a human donor in good health (CMV status not recorded). Some clones in this sample may be carry-over from other donors' samples. The sequenced sample was PBMCs. The chain recombines TRBV7-9 with TRBJ2-7, with 12 bases matching TRBD1. CDR3 in amino acids: CASSARDRGQDEQYF. The CDR3 DNA reads TGTGCCAGCAGCGCCCGGGACAGGGGGCAGGACGAGCAGTACTTC.